This T cell receptor beta chain was captured by sequencing in a study of cytomegalovirus exposure and HLA in healthy donors. Findings and caveats of the study: Specificity of three CMV-associated chains for CMV antigens was verified in vitro.

J gave up 8 bases and V 2 bases, and 11 bases lay outside the gene matches. The CDR3 is 15 amino acids. Per the germline V gene, CDR1 is MNHNY and CDR2 is SVGAGI (reference sequence). Note on this clone: What it recognizes is unknown.

The PCR employed 60 Vbeta primers together with 13 Jbeta primers. Per the authors' pipeline: Roughly 76 million unique TCR beta chains, some 10 million of them shared, were counted by a later analysis. Profiling relied on immunoSEQ multiplex PCR, and the TCRdb table lists in-frame clones only, not all of them. From that table come the V and J calls and clone size; the DNA was used to work out D and trimming. The sample holds 200,000 to 250,000 clones, roughly three quarters seen once. The chain has TRBV6-6 and TRBJ1-1; 7 nucleotides match TRBD1. The sample was PBMCs. The sequence derives from a man in his fifties in good health and CMV-seronegative. CDR3 amino acids: CASSYGDSRNFEAFF. The CDR3 DNA sequence: TGTGCCAGCAGTTACGGGGACAGCAGGAATTTCGAAGCTTTCTTT.